This record covers a single T cell receptor (beta chain). The data belong to a study of blood T cell repertoires in COVID-19. Across the study: Sample material is recorded as cDNA or gDNA derived from T cells, B-cell-depleted T cells, or PBMCs.

Germline V gene data show CDR1 as LNHNV and CDR2 as YYDKDF (reference sequence). The V and J ends lost 3 bases and 6 bases respectively, with 14 bases between them. The CDR3 is 14 residues long. Per the original methods: Estimated nucleated cell counts came from reference gene primer amplification. The method was immunoSEQ multiplex PCR; TCRdb's version includes in-frame clones alone and lacks a portion of them. The DNA gave D and trimming, while V, J and clone size come from that table. This sample has approximately 99,000 clones; around 81% occur once, and the top ten carry just over 4%. The clonotype originates from a woman aged 70 to 79 with acute or convalescent COVID-19. The specimen was peripheral blood. This rearrangement joins TRBV15 to TRBJ1-2; a possible D gene is TRBD1 (6 bases). The CDR3 coding sequence is TGTGCCACCAGCAGGGGCGGGGGCGTCGATGGCTACACCTTC. It codes for CATSRGGGVDGYTF.